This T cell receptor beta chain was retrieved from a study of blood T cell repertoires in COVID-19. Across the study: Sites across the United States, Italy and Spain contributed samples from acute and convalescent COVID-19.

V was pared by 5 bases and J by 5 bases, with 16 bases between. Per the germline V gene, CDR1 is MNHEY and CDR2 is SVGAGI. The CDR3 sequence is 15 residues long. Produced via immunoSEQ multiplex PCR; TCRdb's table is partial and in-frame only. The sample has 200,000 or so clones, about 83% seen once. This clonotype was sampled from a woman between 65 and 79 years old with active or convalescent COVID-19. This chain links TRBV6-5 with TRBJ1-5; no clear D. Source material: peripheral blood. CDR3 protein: CASSPRGVIYQPQHF. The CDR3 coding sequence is TGTGCCAGCAGTCCTCGGGGAGTTATCTATCAGCCCCAGCATTTT.